One sample yielded the 27 T cell receptor beta chains listed below, sequenced in a study of blood T cells in healthy people across ages. Primers used in a second PCR of roughly 7 to 11 cycles were a sample-barcoded 5' primer and a J-beta primer mix. TCRdb called the 5' RACE reads again in MiXCR, with one record for every CDR3 protein. Seen here are hundreds of thousands of distinct CDR3 sequences, roughly three fifths observed once, and the top ten hold approximately 24%. The specimen sequenced was blood. Receptors originate from a man aged 40-49 years in good health.

This chain connects TRBV20-1 to TRBJ2-5, with 8 bases that match TRBD2. Germline V lookup: CDR1 DFQATT, CDR2 SNEGSKA (reference sequence). Losses at the gene ends were 2 bases for V and 3 bases for J; bases not matched to a gene: 2. The CDR3 extends over 13 amino acids. The CDR3 spells CSARSGGKETQYF. CDR3 coding DNA: TGCAGTGCTAGATCGGGGGGGAAAGAGACCCAGTACTTC.

This clonotype was found a few times. The chain is built from TRBV28 and TRBJ2-7; maybe TRBD2 (5 bases). From germline, CDR1 is MDHEN and CDR2 SYDVKM. The CDR3 contains 14 residues. The V and J ends lost 3 bases and 3 bases respectively, with 12 bases between them. The CDR3 DNA sequence: TGTGCCAGCAGTTTTCCGGGAACGCGCTACGAGCAGTACTTC. It yields the protein CASSFPGTRYEQYF.

This clonotype was seen a handful of times. The chain couples TRBV12-3 or TRBV12-4 to TRBJ2-7, with 11 positions matching TRBD2. The J segment lost 3 bases and the V segment lost 4 bases, leaving 5 bases of the junction unmatched. The CDR3 sequence is 15 residues long. The CDR3 DNA sequence: TGTGCCAGCAGTTCAGGGACTAGCGGTTTCTACGAGCAGTACTTC. It codes for CASSSGTSGFYEQYF.

The genes are TRBV6-5 and TRBJ2-1; 12 nucleotides line up with TRBD2. The V segment lost 5 bases and the J segment 4 bases; nucleotides outside the gene matches: 3. CDR1 MNHEY and CDR2 SVGAGI come from the germline V gene. This CDR3 is built from 15 residues. In nucleotides, the CDR3 is TGTGCCAGCAGTCGGACTAGCGGGAATTACAATGAGCAGTTCTTC. Protein sequence: CASSRTSGNYNEQFF.

The chain employs TRBV9 and TRBJ2-3; D ambiguous. This CDR3 has 14 residues. Germline-derived CDR1 and CDR2 are SGDLS and YYNGEE. The ends were cut back, 0 bases at V and 2 bases at J, with 7 bases in the middle. The CDR3 region is CASSVELPTDTQYF. CDR3 in DNA: TGTGCCAGCAGCGTAGAACTTCCCACAGATACGCAGTATTTT.

Comments on this clonotype: A junction boundary mismatches the germline segment, possibly from a read error. This chain joins TRBV2 and TRBJ1-2; D is undetermined. CDR1 and CDR2 (germline): SNHLY, FYNNEI. The CDR3 spans 13 residues. This CDR3 is CAGRLYSSGGYTF. CDR3 DNA: TGTGCCGGCAGGCTATATTCCTCTGGTGGCTACACCTTC.

The chain has TRBV5-1 and TRBJ2-5, with D possibly TRBD2 on 6 matching bases. Germline CDR1 SGHRS, CDR2 YFSETQ. V shed 1 base and J shed 5 bases, with 15 bases lying between them. The CDR3 is 15 amino acids. Here the CDR3 reads CASSLNPGAGETQYF. In nucleotides, the CDR3 is TGCGCCAGCAGCTTGAATCCGGGAGCCGGTGAGACCCAGTACTTC.

The chain recombines TRBV28 with TRBJ2-1, with D hard to call. This CDR3 comprises 13 residues. Looked up from germline, CDR1 is MDHEN and CDR2 is SYDVKM. V was clipped by 6 bases and J by 10 bases, with 16 bases between them. This CDR3 is CASRPLSIREQFF. In nucleotides, the CDR3 is TGTGCCAGCAGGCCACTCAGTATCCGGGAGCAGTTCTTC.

The CDR3 sequence is CASSKGGFYGYTF. CDR3 nucleotides: TGTGCCAGCAGCAAAGGGGGATTCTATGGCTACACCTTC. V and J are TRBV7-9 and TRBJ1-2, with D possibly TRBD1 on 6 matching bases. V was trimmed by 5 bases and J by 4 bases, leaving 11 bases between them. This CDR3 has 13 amino acids. In germline, CDR1 is SEHNR, CDR2 FQNEAQ (reference sequence). Using reference TRBV7-9 and TRBJ1-2 for the parts outside the CDR3, the full variable domain is DTGVSQNPRHKITKRGQNVTFRCDPISEHNRLYWYRQTLGQGPEFLTYFQNEAQLEKSRLLSDRFSAERPKGSFSTLEIQRTEQGDSAMYLCASSKGGFYGYTFGSGTRLTVV.

Only one count was recorded for this clonotype. The V and J genes are TRBV15 and TRBJ2-3; no firm D call. The CDR3 contains 11 residues. Germline values: CDR1 LNHNV, CDR2 YYDKDF (reference sequence). V was shortened by 8 bases and J by 6 bases, with 9 bases between the two germline ends. DNA of the CDR3: TGTGCCACCCGACAACGCGATACGCAGTATTTT. This gives the protein CATRQRDTQYF.

The count of this clonotype is one. This sequence joins TRBV29-1 and TRBJ1-2; D is undetermined. The CDR3 is 14 residues long. The germline V and J ends were trimmed by 3 bases and 4 bases, with 15 bases remaining between them. Germline V gene data show CDR1 as SQVTM and CDR2 as ANQGSEA. The CDR3 nucleotides read TGCAGCGTTGACTATTGGTCGGAACTCTATGGCTACACCTTC. Translating it yields CSVDYWSELYGYTF.

V usage is TRBV10-3 and J usage is TRBJ2-1, with 8 bases matching TRBD1. Germline V gene sequence: CDR1 ENHRY, CDR2 SYGVKD. The CDR3 runs to 14 residues. Losses at the gene ends were 10 bases for V and 4 bases for J; bases not matched to a gene: 9. This chain's CDR3 is CATRQGLGYNEQFF. Written as DNA, the CDR3 is TGTGCCACCAGACAGGGGCTCGGTTACAATGAGCAGTTCTTC.

The J gene is TRBJ1-5, the V gene TRBV28, with TRBD1 identical over 8 bases. This CDR3 region has 14 residues. The V segment lost 5 bases and the J segment 6 bases; nucleotides outside the gene matches: 6. CDR1 is MDHEN and CDR2 is SYDVKM in the germline V gene. CDR3 sequence reads: CASSTTGVRQPQHF. The CDR3 DNA is TGTGCCAGCAGTACGACAGGGGTCCGTCAGCCCCAGCATTTT.

The rearrangement uses TRBV11-3 and TRBJ2-1; D is ambiguous. CDR1 and CDR2 from the germline V gene are SGHNT and YENEEA. The V end lost 1 base, the J end lost 8 bases, and 6 bases lay between the germline ends. The CDR3 contains 12 residues. The CDR3 here is CASSLVRHEQFF. CDR3 coding DNA: TGTGCCAGCAGCTTAGTTCGCCATGAGCAGTTCTTC.

The chain is built from TRBV6-1 and TRBJ2-6; a weak D match, TRBD1 (6 bases). Between the trimmed V and J ends, which lost 5 bases and 0 bases, there was a span of 20 bases. The CDR3 sequence is 19 residues long. The germline V gene has CDR1 MNHNS and CDR2 SASEGT. The CDR3 DNA reads as TGTGCCAGCAGTCCCTTTTCAGGGGATCGTTACTCTGGGGCCAACGTCCTGACTTTC. Translation gives CASSPFSGDRYSGANVLTF.

This clonotype was observed a handful of times. The V and J genes are TRBV12-3 or TRBV12-4 and TRBJ2-6; D gene ambiguous. This CDR3 spans 13 amino acids. V lost 5 bases to trimming and J lost 4 bases, with 6 bases between them. CDR3 residues: CASSATGANVLTF. The CDR3 DNA follows: TGTGCCAGCAGTGCGACAGGGGCCAACGTCCTGACTTTC.

The J gene is TRBJ2-1, the V gene TRBV4-2; 10 nucleotides agree with TRBD2. J lost 7 bases, V lost 4 bases, and 22 bases had no gene match. This CDR3 is 20 amino acids long. CDR1 is LGHNA and CDR2 is YNFKEQ in the germline V gene. In nucleotides, the CDR3 is TGTGCCAGCAGCCCTTGGGCCGGGACTAGCGCTGACCGAACTGATAATGAGCAGTTCTTC. It specifies CASSPWAGTSADRTDNEQFF.

V is TRBV29-1 and J is TRBJ2-4, with TRBD2 matching over 8 bases. The last part of the DNA fits TRBJ2-7 better; the J call may be wrong. The CDR3 length is 14 residues. Germline V gene lookup returns CDR1 SQVTM and CDR2 ANQGSEA. The CDR3 DNA reads as TGCAGCGTTGGCAGTAGCGGGACCTCCTACGAGCAGTACTTC. This sequence encodes CSVGSSGTSYEQYF.

The chain employs TRBV29-1 and TRBJ2-7; 10 bases align to TRBD1. The germline V gene encodes CDR1 SQVTM and CDR2 ANQGSEA. The V segment lost 6 bases and the J segment 7 bases; nucleotides outside the gene matches: 21. This CDR3 comprises 17 residues. CDR3 coding DNA: TGCAGCGTCCATTTCGTCGTGGGGACAGGGGTGTCGGATGAGCAGTACTTC. Encoded protein: CSVHFVVGTGVSDEQYF.

The chain is built from TRBV20-1 and TRBJ2-3; the D gene is possibly TRBD2 (5 bases). The CDR3 spans 16 residues. With 3 bases removed from V and 1 base from J, the gap between germline ends came to 17 bases. Germline V gene data show CDR1 as DFQATT and CDR2 as SNEGSKA (reference sequence). CDR3 loop: CSASIQLLRGTDTQYF. The CDR3 nucleotides read TGCAGTGCTAGTATCCAACTTTTGCGGGGCACAGATACGCAGTATTTT.

This clonotype was recorded once. The V gene is TRBV4-2, the J gene TRBJ1-3; D ambiguous. This CDR3 comprises 11 residues. Trimming took off 10 bases at V and 3 bases at J, with 7 bases between the two ends. The germline V gene encodes CDR1 LGHNA and CDR2 YNFKEQ. CDR3 sequence reads: CATEGGNTIYF. In DNA form, the CDR3 reads TGTGCCACTGAAGGTGGAAACACCATATATTTT.

This clonotype was counted a few times. This sequence joins TRBV12-3 or TRBV12-4 and TRBJ1-1, with a weak D call TRBD1 (5 bases). The CDR3 is 15 residues long. The V and J ends lost 6 bases and 3 bases respectively, with 17 bases between them. The CDR3 loop is CASRSVQGFDTEAFF. CDR3 in DNA: TGTGCCAGCAGATCCGTCCAGGGCTTCGACACTGAAGCTTTCTTT.

The V call is TRBV28, the J call TRBJ2-4; D is unresolved. TRBJ2-7 explains the end of the DNA better; the J call may be wrong. Germline assignment: CDR1 MDHEN and CDR2 SYDVKM. The CDR3 runs to 14 residues. This CDR3 reads CASSLAASPYEQYF. DNA for the CDR3: TGTGCCAGCAGTTTGGCTGCCTCCCCCTACGAGCAGTACTTC.

This chain joins TRBV21-1 and TRBJ2-7; TRBD2 is the table's D call, not checked against the DNA. TRBV21-1 is classified as a pseudogene. The CDR3 is made up of 16 amino acids. This chain's CDR3 is CAGARTSGKARREQYF. In DNA form, the CDR3 reads TGTGCCGGAGCCAGGACTAGCGGGAAGGCTCGAAGGGAGCAGTACTTC.

The chain couples TRBV6-1 to TRBJ1-2, with no clear D. Trimming shortened V by 0 bases and J by 4 bases, and 9 bases separated the two germline ends. The CDR3 is 14 amino acids. Germline values: CDR1 MNHNS, CDR2 SASEGT. CDR3 sequence reads: CASSEAITSYGYTF. CDR3 nucleotides: TGTGCCAGCAGTGAAGCGATTACCAGCTATGGCTACACCTTC.

The chain employs TRBV14 and TRBJ2-3; 8 bases agree with TRBD2. The trim removed 0 bases at V and 2 bases at J, leaving 13 bases unmatched. Germline assignment: CDR1 SGHDN and CDR2 FVKESK. The CDR3 extends over 19 amino acids. CDR3 bases: TGTGCCAGCAGCCAAGATCCTGCGGCTAGCGGGCGATACACAGATACGCAGTATTTT. Translation gives CASSQDPAASGRYTDTQYF.

The chain recombines TRBV12-3 or TRBV12-4 with TRBJ1-2; D unresolved. CDR3 size: 14 residues. V gave up 3 bases and J gave up 6 bases, with 14 bases separating them. Here the CDR3 reads CASSFSAEVNGYTF. Here the CDR3 DNA reads TGTGCCAGCAGTTTTTCTGCGGAAGTCAATGGCTACACCTTC.